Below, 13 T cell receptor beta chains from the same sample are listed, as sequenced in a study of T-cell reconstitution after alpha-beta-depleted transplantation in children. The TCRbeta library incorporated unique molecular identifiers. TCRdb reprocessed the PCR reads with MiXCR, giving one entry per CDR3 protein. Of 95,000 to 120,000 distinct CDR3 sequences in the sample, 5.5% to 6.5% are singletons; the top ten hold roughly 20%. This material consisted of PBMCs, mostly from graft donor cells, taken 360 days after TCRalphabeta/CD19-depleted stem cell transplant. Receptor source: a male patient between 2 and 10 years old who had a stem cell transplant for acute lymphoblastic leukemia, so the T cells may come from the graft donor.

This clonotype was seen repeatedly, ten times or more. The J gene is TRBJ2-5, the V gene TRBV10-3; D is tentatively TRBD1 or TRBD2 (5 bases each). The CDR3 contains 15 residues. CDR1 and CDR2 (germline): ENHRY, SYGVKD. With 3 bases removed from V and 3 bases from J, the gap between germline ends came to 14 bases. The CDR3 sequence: CAISDIQGEKETQYF. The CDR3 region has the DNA TGTGCCATCAGTGATATTCAGGGAGAGAAAGAGACCCAGTACTTC.

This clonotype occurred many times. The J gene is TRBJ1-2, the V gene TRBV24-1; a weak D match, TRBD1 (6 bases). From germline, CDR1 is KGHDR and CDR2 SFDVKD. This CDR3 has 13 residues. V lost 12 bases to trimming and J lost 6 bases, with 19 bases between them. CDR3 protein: CASPLGRGHGYTF. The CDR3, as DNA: TGTGCCTCACCACTCGGCAGGGGACATGGCTACACCTTC.

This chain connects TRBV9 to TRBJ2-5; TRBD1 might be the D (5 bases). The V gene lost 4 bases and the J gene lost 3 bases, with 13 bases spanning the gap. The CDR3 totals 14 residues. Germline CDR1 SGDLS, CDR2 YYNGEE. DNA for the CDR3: TGTGCCAGCAGCCTTCCTGACAGAAAAGAGACCCAGTACTTC. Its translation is CASSLPDRKETQYF.

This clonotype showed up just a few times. The CDR3 here is CASSSTSGGSYEQYF. CDR3 DNA: TGTGCCAGCAGTTCAACTAGCGGGGGCTCCTACGAGCAGTACTTC. The gene calls are TRBV9 and TRBJ2-7; 11 nucleotides match TRBD2. CDR1 and CDR2 (germline): SGDLS, YYNGEE. V was clipped by 5 bases and J by 0 bases; unmatched bases: 4. This CDR3 is built from 15 residues. Based on the CDR3 plus reference TRBV9 and TRBJ2-7, the full variable domain is DSGVTQTPKHLITATGQRVTLRCSPRSGDLSVYWYQQSLDQGLQFLIQYYNGEERAKGNILERFSAQQFPDLHSELNLSSLELGDSALYFCASSSTSGGSYEQYFGPGTRLTVT.

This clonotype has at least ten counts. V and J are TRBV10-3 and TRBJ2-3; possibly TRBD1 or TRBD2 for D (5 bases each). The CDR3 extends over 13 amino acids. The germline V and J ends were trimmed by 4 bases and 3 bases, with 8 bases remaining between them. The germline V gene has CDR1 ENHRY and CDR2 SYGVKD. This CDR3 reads CAISGGVTDTQYF. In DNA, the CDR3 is TGTGCCATCAGTGGAGGGGTAACAGATACGCAGTATTTT.

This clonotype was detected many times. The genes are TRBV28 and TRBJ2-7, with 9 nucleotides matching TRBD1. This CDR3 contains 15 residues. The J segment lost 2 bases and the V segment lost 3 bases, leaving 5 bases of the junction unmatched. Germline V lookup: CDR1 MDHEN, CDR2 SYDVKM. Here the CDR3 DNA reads TGTGCCAGCAGTTTCCTCGACAGGGGGGCCTACGAGCAGTACTTC. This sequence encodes CASSFLDRGAYEQYF.

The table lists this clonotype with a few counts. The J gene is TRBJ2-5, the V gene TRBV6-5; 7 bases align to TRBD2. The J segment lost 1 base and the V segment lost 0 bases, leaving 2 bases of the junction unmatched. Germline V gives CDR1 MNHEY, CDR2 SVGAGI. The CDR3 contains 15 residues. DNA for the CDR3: TGTGCCAGCAGTTACTCAGGACTAGTCCAAGAGACCCAGTACTTC. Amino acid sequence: CASSYSGLVQETQYF.

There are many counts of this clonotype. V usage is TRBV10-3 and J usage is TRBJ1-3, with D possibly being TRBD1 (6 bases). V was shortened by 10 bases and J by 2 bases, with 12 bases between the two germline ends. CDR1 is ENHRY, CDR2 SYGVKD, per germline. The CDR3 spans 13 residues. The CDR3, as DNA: TGTGCCAAAACCAGGGGCCCTGGAAACACCATATATTTT. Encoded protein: CAKTRGPGNTIYF.

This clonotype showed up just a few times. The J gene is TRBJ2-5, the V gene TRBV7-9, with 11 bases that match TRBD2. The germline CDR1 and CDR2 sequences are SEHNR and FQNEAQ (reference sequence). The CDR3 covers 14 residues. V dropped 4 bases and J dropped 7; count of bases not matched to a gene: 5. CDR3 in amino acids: CASSSLAGEGTQYF. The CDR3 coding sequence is TGTGCCAGCAGCTCACTAGCGGGGGAGGGGACCCAGTACTTC.

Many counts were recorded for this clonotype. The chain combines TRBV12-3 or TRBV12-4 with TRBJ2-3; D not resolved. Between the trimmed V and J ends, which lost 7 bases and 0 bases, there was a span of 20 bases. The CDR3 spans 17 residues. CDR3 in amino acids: CASNTYRIPLSTDTQYF. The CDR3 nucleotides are TGTGCCAGCAACACCTATAGGATCCCCCTCAGCACAGATACGCAGTATTTT.

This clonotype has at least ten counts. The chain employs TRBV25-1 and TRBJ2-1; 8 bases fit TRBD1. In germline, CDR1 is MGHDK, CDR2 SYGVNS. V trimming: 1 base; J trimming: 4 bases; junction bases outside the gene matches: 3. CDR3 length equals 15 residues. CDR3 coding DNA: TGTGCCAGCAGTGAATGGGGACAGGTTTACAATGAGCAGTTCTTC. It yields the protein CASSEWGQVYNEQFF.

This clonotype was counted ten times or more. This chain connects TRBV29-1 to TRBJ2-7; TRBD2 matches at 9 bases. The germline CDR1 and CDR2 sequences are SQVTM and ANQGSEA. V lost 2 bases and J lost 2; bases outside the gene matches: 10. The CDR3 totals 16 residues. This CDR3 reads CSVEWSFAGGPYEQYF. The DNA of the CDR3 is TGCAGCGTTGAATGGTCGTTCGCGGGAGGGCCCTACGAGCAGTACTTC.

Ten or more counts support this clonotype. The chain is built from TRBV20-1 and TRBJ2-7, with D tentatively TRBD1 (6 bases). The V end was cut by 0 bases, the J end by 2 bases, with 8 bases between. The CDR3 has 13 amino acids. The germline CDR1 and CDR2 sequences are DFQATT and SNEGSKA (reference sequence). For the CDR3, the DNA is TGCAGTGCTAGAGACAGGGGTACCTACGAGCAGTACTTC. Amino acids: CSARDRGTYEQYF.